The 10 T cell receptor beta chains reported below all come from one sample, sequenced in a study of blood T cell repertoires in COVID-19. Profiling relied on immunoSEQ multiplex PCR, and the TCRdb table lists in-frame clones only, not all of them. The sample shows 260,000 or so clones, roughly 90% of them seen only once. Sequencing used peripheral blood. These receptors all stem from a man between 18 and 29 years old with active or convalescent COVID-19.

This clone was picked up a small number of times. V gene TRBV7-9 combines with J gene TRBJ2-7; 9 positions match TRBD1. Germline CDR1 SEHNR, CDR2 FQNEAQ (reference sequence). Unmatched junction bases numbered 6, after V lost 1 base and J lost 5 bases. This CDR3 comprises 15 residues. The CDR3 loop reads CASSLDGQGPHEQYF. The CDR3 DNA follows: TGTGCCAGCAGCTTAGACGGACAGGGGCCCCACGAGCAGTACTTC.

The chain uses TRBV9 and TRBJ2-7; 7 bases line up with TRBD1. V shed 3 bases, J shed 2 bases, and the junction held 5 bases outside the gene matches. The CDR3 totals 14 residues. Germline values: CDR1 SGDLS, CDR2 YYNGEE. The CDR3 DNA follows: TGTGCCAGCAGCGAGGGGGACAGCCCCTACGAGCAGTACTTC. Translating it yields CASSEGDSPYEQYF.

The chain links TRBV5-1 to TRBJ2-1; TRBD2 aligns across 7 bases. This CDR3 has 15 amino acids. Germline values: CDR1 SGHRS, CDR2 YFSETQ. V lost 1 base and J lost 1; bases outside the gene matches: 2. The CDR3 bases are TGCGCCAGCAGCTTGCGGGGGGAATCCTACAATGAGCAGTTCTTC. Translating gives CASSLRGESYNEQFF.

This chain joins TRBV6-6 and TRBJ1-1; D gene uncertain. Germline CDR1 is MNHNY and CDR2 is SVGAGI (reference sequence). This CDR3 has 14 residues. V was cut by 2 bases and J by 2 bases, with 9 bases left in between. CDR3 amino acids: CASSYAGFNTEAFF. The CDR3, as DNA: TGTGCCAGCAGTTACGCAGGCTTCAACACTGAAGCTTTCTTT.

This rearrangement joins TRBV6-5 to TRBJ2-7; 8 nucleotides match TRBD2. V was pared by 0 bases and J by 0 bases, with 4 bases of the junction left unmatched. Germline lookup yields CDR1 MNHEY and CDR2 SVGAGI. The CDR3 has 16 amino acids. The CDR3 loop is CASSYSILAGSYEQYF. The CDR3 DNA follows: TGTGCCAGCAGTTACTCGATCCTAGCGGGCTCCTACGAGCAGTACTTC.

The CDR3, as DNA: TGTGCCAGCACCACGCTAGCTAACTATGGCTACACCTTC. Translated, it gives CASTTLANYGYTF. V usage is TRBV28 and J usage is TRBJ1-2; the D is unclear. The CDR3 is 13 amino acids. V lost 7 bases and J 0 bases, leaving 9 bases between the germline ends. The germline V gene has CDR1 MDHEN and CDR2 SYDVKM.

In DNA, the CDR3 is TGCGCCAGCAGAAAAGAACAGAGTCACAATGAGCAGTTCTTC. Translated, it gives CASRKEQSHNEQFF. The chain recombines TRBV4-1 with TRBJ2-1; no firm D call. Germline V gene sequence: CDR1 MGHRA, CDR2 YSYEKL. The CDR3 covers 14 residues. Trimming took 6 bases from V and 5 from J, leaving 14 bases between them.

With regard to this clone: This clone may be a read error of a much larger clone one base away. The genes are TRBV12-3 or TRBV12-4 and TRBJ2-7; tentative D call: TRBD1 (6 bases). The CDR3 covers 12 residues. V was shortened by 6 bases and J by 1 base, with 7 bases between the two germline ends. CDR3 sequence: CASSTGSYEQYF. The CDR3 nucleotides read TGTGCCAGCAGCACAGGGTCCTACGAGCAGTACTTC.

The chain employs TRBV7-9 and TRBJ2-5, with TRBD2 matching over 14 bases. The germline CDR1 and CDR2 sequences are SEHNR and FQNEAQ (reference sequence). CDR3 size: 17 residues. V lost 3 bases and J lost 5; bases outside the gene matches: 8. CDR3: CASSFGLAGGYGETQYF. CDR3 DNA: TGTGCCAGCAGCTTCGGACTAGCGGGGGGTTATGGGGAGACCCAGTACTTC.

This chain links TRBV29-1 with TRBJ1-1; possible D gene TRBD1, 5 bases. The V end lost 4 bases, the J end lost 3 bases, and 9 bases lay between the germline ends. The CDR3 consists of 12 residues. CDR1 and CDR2 (germline): SQVTM, ANQGSEA. CDR3 residues: CSVGGRDTEAFF. Here the CDR3 DNA reads TGCAGCGTTGGGGGGAGGGACACTGAAGCTTTCTTT. The full variable domain, its missing parts supplied by reference TRBV29-1 and TRBJ1-1, is SAVISQKPSRDICQRGTSLTIQCQVDSQVTMMFWYRQQPGQSLTLIATANQGSEATYESGFVIDKFPISRPNLTFSTLTVSNMSPEDSSIYLCSVGGRDTEAFFGQGTRLTVV.